These 8 T cell receptor beta chains came from one sample sequenced in a study of shared clonotypes between healthy human individuals. Terminally differentiated effector memory CD45RA+ cells were excluded from the naive CD8 cells, which were CD45RO-negative and positively selected for CCR7. The table came from immunoSEQ multiplex PCR; TCRdb's copy has only in-frame clones and leaves some out. The sample lists just over 2,000,000 clones, just under 95% occurring once. The material sequenced was naive CD8+ T cells sorted from blood. The receptors originated from a man aged 18 to 30 in good health.

This chain links TRBV2 with TRBJ2-1, with D perhaps matching TRBD1 or TRBD2 (5 bases each). CDR3 length: 15 amino acids. V was shortened by 6 bases and J by 8 bases, with 20 bases between the two germline ends. Per germline, CDR1 SNHLY and CDR2 FYNNEI. In DNA, the CDR3 is TGTGCCAGCAGGGGAGATATAGGGGAGATTGATGAGCAGTTCTTC. Translating it yields CASRGDIGEIDEQFF.

The genes are TRBV4-3 and TRBJ2-5; tentative D call: TRBD1 (5 bases). The V end lost 8 bases, the J end lost 5 bases, and 21 bases lay between the germline ends. In germline, CDR1 is LGHNA, CDR2 YSLEER. The CDR3 has 15 residues. The CDR3 loop is CASAWEVDHRETQYF. DNA of the CDR3: TGCGCCAGCGCCTGGGAAGTTGATCACAGGGAGACCCAGTACTTC.

This clone showed up just once. This chain joins TRBV4-3 and TRBJ2-1, with 14 bases fitting TRBD2. This CDR3 comprises 20 residues. CDR1 is LGHNA, CDR2 YSLEER, per germline. Unmatched junction bases numbered 9, after V lost 2 bases and J lost 0 bases. CDR3 amino acids: CASSQLPGTSGSYSYNEQFF. The DNA for the CDR3 is TGCGCCAGCAGCCAACTCCCCGGGACTAGCGGGAGTTACTCCTACAATGAGCAGTTCTTC.

V is TRBV2 and J is TRBJ2-5, with a possible D match to TRBD1 (5 bases). The CDR3 is made up of 14 amino acids. Per germline, CDR1 SNHLY and CDR2 FYNNEI. The V gene lost 3 bases and the J gene lost 7 bases, with 15 bases spanning the gap. In DNA form, the CDR3 reads TGTGCCAGCAGTGAGGGAATAGGGGAAGGGACCCAGTACTTC. Translated: CASSEGIGEGTQYF.

The V gene is TRBV5-4, the J gene TRBJ1-2, with unresolved D. The V end lost 5 bases, the J end lost 5 bases, and 19 bases lay between the germline ends. Germline V gene data show CDR1 as SGHNT and CDR2 as YYREEE (reference sequence). There are 15 residues in the CDR3. This CDR3 is CASRTQGGSGYGYTF. The DNA of the CDR3 is TGTGCCAGCAGGACTCAAGGAGGGAGCGGATATGGCTACACCTTC.

This chain joins TRBV2 and TRBJ2-7; maybe TRBD1 (10 bases). Per germline, CDR1 SNHLY and CDR2 FYNNEI. The CDR3 covers 20 residues. Trimming shortened V by 6 bases and J by 7 bases, and 37 bases separated the two germline ends. CDR3 DNA: TGTGCCAGCAGGGACCCTCGGGACAGGGGATTGACTAGCGGAAATGGAGAGCAGTACTTC. Translated, it gives CASRDPRDRGLTSGNGEQYF.

This chain connects TRBV28 to TRBJ2-5, with D possibly matching TRBD1 (6 bases). The CDR3 is made up of 14 amino acids. Trimming left V 6 bases short and J 5 bases short, with 16 bases between. Per the germline V gene, CDR1 is MDHEN and CDR2 is SYDVKM. DNA of the CDR3: TGTGCCAGCAGGGGACACCCGAACATTGAGACCCAGTACTTC. Residues: CASRGHPNIETQYF.

The chain uses TRBV2 and TRBJ2-7, with a tentative D call TRBD1 (6 bases). Trimming left V 5 bases short and J 4 bases short, with 24 bases between. The CDR3 runs 17 residues. Germline V lookup: CDR1 SNHLY, CDR2 FYNNEI. The CDR3 DNA is TGTGCCAGCAGTCCCTGGGTAATAGGGGGTTCAGCATACGAGCAGTACTTC. This translates into CASSPWVIGGSAYEQYF.